This entry concerns a single TCR beta chain. No antigen is known for it. One junction end disagrees with the germline gene, perhaps due to a read error. The source of the sample is a study of blood T cell repertoires in COVID-19 (dated by TCRdb to the early 2020s). Study-level background: ImmuneRACE Cohort 3 recovered participants were defined by two consecutive negative NP/OP PCR tests, healthcare professional clearance, or symptom resolution. Samples from collaborators originated in the United States, Italy and Spain and spanned both the acute and convalescent phases of COVID-19. The material from the prospective study consisted of cDNA or gDNA derived from T cells, B-cell-depleted T cells, or PBMCs. The dataset comprised deeply sampled blood TCRbeta repertoires from subjects exposed to, actively infected with, or recovered from COVID-19. The repertoires were released in a freely available public database intended as a resource for research on the immune response to SARS-CoV-2. Samples were obtained from the ongoing ImmuneRACE study (first 160 participants) and from roughly 1,300 subjects provided by 6 global collaborators. Nearly every sample came with metadata listing a de-identified subject ID, COVID-19 status, age in years and sex. HLA class I and class II types, where available, came from metadata supplied by the sample provider rather than from assay-based typing. Overall study outcomes, separate from this receptor: The amount of clinical and demographic metadata varied by source and participant and was provided uncurated.

Participants in the prospective study were enrolled through a virtual design, were aged roughly 18 to 100 years, and lived in roughly 24 United States geographic areas. In the prospective study, participants were assigned to cohorts based on the clinical history participants reported in a screening survey and a study questionnaire. Mobile phlebotomists in the prospective study collected whole blood, serum and a nasopharyngeal or oropharyngeal swab from every participant. Over a roughly two-month period, participants in the prospective study had the option of providing additional blood draws and questionnaires. Prospective study blood samples were shipped either frozen or at room temperature before DNA extraction. Reading from cysteine to phenylalanine, the CDR3 counts 16 amino acids. Only the CDR3 portion is preserved as DNA: 48 bases, with reading frame beginning at the first base. The CDR1 and CDR2 encoded by the germline V gene are SGHAT and FQNNGV.

TCRbeta CDR3 regions were amplified from genomic DNA by means of the immunoSEQ Assay, a bias-controlled multiplex PCR. The original pipeline was this. The number of nucleated cells in each sample was estimated from the amplification of reference gene primers within the assay. Sequence reads were collapsed and filtered to measure the absolute abundance of every unique TCRbeta CDR3 rearrangement. For each sample, productive Simpson clonality was calculated as the square root of Simpson's diversity index over productive rearrangements. What TCRdb holds here is the immuneACCESS table cut down to in-frame rearrangements. Part of the clones is not present; checked against another copy, under half of the missing clones reflect an unresolved V gene, and the others are unexplained. V, J and clone size are those of that table, while D and trimming were read from the DNA. For this sample there are more than 200,000 clones; about nine tenths appear just once. The biggest ten clones account for about 7% of the sample.

Sequencing was done on a sample of PBMCs or T cells enriched from blood (not recorded which). The V gene is TRBV11-2 and the J gene is TRBJ2-7; a tentative D match to TRBD1 spans 9 bases. The TCR sequence derives from a man aged 30 to 39 in a cohort exposed to, infected with or recovered from COVID-19 (not recorded which). The CDR3 corresponds to CASSPIAGQGSHEQYF. The DNA sequence reads TGTGCCAGCAGCCCTATAGCGGGACAGGGCTCCCACGAGCAGTACTTC. The reference TRBV11-2 and TRBJ2-7 proteins fill in what lies around the CDR3, so the full variable domain reads EAGVAQSPRYKIIEKRQSVAFWCNPISGHATLYWYQQILGQGPKLLIQFQNNGVVDDSQLPKDRFSAERLKGVDSTLKIQPAKLEDSAVYLCASSPIAGQGSHEQYFGPGTRLTVT.